Sequencing of this TCR beta chain was carried out in a study of T-cell memory formation after mild COVID-19. With constant-segment primers, 5'RACE yielded cDNA libraries of TCR alpha and TCR beta that carried sample barcodes and UMIs. TCRdb reanalysed the 5' RACE reads using MiXCR and keeps one entry per CDR3 protein. The sample has around 450,000 distinct CDR3 sequences, approximately 24% seen once. Trimming left V 7 bases short and J 2 bases short, with 22 bases between. This CDR3 has 17 residues. CDR1 and CDR2 from the germline V gene are ENHRY and SYGVKD. The receptor's source is an adult woman who had mild COVID-19 (a few samples of this study predate the infection). Cell type and time point are not known. Sequenced sample: PBMCs or a T cell subset sorted from them (not recorded which). This sequence joins TRBV10-3 and TRBJ2-3, with D perhaps matching TRBD1 (6 bases). The CDR3 loop reads CAITPKGVDEDTDTQYF. CDR3 DNA sequence: TGTGCCATCACTCCAAAGGGGGTAGATGAGGACACAGATACGCAGTATTTT.